The text below deals with one T cell receptor beta chain. Its specificity is not known. The study ran its PCR with 60 Vbeta and 13 Jbeta primers. Produced via immunoSEQ multiplex PCR; TCRdb's table is partial and in-frame only. The table lists 100,000 to 150,000 clones, under 85% of them singletons. The CDR3 is 14 amino acids. The germline V gene has CDR1 SGHVS and CDR2 FNYEAQ. V was pared by 4 bases and J by 5 bases, with 4 bases of the junction left unmatched. The data were obtained in a study of cytomegalovirus exposure and HLA in healthy donors. Study-level results: In the analysis, some V segments, TRBV6-2 and TRBV6-3 included, were excluded as indistinguishable. Several of the most significant clusters appeared linked to common viral pathogens, based on a later analysis.

The chain is built from TRBV7-6 and TRBJ1-2; 10 nucleotides line up with TRBD1. This clonotype was sampled from a woman aged 50 to 65 in good health and CMV-seropositive. The sequenced sample was PBMCs. DNA of the CDR3: TGTGCCAGCAGCTCGGGGACAGGGGAATATGGCTACACCTTC. Translating gives CASSSGTGEYGYTF.